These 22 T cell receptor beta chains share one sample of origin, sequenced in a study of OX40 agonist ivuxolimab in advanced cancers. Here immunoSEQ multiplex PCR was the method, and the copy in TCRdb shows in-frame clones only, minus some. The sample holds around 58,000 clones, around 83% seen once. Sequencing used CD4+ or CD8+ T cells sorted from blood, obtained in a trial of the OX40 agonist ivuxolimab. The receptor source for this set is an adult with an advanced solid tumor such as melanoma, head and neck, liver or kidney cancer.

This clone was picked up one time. DNA for the CDR3: TGTGCCAGCAGGACCTCGGGTCTAGGGTATGGCTACACCTTC. Its protein product is CASRTSGLGYGYTF. The gene calls are TRBV28 and TRBJ1-2; D is unresolved. The CDR3 is 14 residues long. V was shortened by 6 bases and J by 5 bases, with 16 bases between the two germline ends. Germline V gene lookup returns CDR1 MDHEN and CDR2 SYDVKM.

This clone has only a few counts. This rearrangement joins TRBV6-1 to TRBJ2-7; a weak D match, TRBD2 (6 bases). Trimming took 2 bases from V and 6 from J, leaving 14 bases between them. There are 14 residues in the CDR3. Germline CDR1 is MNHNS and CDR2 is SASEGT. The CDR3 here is CASSEMEGYGEQYF. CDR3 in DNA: TGTGCCAGCAGTGAAATGGAGGGATATGGCGAGCAGTACTTC.

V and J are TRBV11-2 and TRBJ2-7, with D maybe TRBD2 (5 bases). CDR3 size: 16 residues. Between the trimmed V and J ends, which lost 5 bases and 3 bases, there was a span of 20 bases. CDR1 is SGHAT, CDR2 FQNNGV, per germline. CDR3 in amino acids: CASSDLTRDFIYEQYF. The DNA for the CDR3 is TGTGCCAGCAGCGACTTGACGAGGGATTTTATCTACGAGCAGTACTTC. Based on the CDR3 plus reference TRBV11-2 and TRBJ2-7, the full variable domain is EAGVAQSPRYKIIEKRQSVAFWCNPISGHATLYWYQQILGQGPKLLIQFQNNGVVDDSQLPKDRFSAERLKGVDSTLKIQPAKLEDSAVYLCASSDLTRDFIYEQYFGPGTRLTVT.

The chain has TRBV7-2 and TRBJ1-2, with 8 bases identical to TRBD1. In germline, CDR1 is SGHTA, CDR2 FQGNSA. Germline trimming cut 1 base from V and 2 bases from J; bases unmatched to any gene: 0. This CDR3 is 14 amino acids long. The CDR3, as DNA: TGTGCCAGCAGCTTAGGGACAGGGAACTATGGCTACACCTTC. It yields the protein CASSLGTGNYGYTF.

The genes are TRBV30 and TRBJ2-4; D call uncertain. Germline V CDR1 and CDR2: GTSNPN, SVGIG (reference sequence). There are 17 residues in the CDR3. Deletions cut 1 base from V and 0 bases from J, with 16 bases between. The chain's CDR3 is CAWSGGRTRLAKNIQYF. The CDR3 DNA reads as TGTGCCTGGAGTGGAGGCAGAACCAGACTAGCCAAAAACATTCAGTACTTC.

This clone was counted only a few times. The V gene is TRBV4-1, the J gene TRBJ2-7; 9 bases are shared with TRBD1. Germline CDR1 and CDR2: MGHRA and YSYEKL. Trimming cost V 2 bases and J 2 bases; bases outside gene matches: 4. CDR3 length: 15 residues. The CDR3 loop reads CASSQSGQGTYEQYF. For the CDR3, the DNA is TGCGCCAGCAGCCAATCGGGACAGGGAACCTACGAGCAGTACTTC.

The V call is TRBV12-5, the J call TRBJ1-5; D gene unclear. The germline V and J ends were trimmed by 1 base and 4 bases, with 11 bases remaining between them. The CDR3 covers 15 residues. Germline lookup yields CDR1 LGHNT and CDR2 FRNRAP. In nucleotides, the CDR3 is TGTGCTAGTGGTTTGGGCAGGACGGATAATCAGCCCCAGCATTTT. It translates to CASGLGRTDNQPQHF.

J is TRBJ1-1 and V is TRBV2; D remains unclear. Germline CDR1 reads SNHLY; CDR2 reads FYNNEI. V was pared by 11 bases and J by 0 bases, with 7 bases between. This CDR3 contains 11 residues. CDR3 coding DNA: TGTGCCGGTGGTTTGAACACTGAAGCTTTCTTT. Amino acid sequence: CAGGLNTEAFF. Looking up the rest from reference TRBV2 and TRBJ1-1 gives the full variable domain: EPEVTQTPSHQVTQMGQEVILRCVPISNHLYFYWYRQILGQKVEFLVSFYNNEISEKSEIFDDQFSVERPDGSNFTLKIRSTKLEDSAMYFCAGGLNTEAFFGQGTRLTVV.

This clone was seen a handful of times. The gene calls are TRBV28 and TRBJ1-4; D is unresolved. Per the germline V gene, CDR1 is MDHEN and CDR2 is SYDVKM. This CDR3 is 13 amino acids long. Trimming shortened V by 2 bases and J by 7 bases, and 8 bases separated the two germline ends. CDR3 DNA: TGTGCCAGCAGTTTACCGGGGAGTGAAAAACTGTTTTTT. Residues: CASSLPGSEKLFF. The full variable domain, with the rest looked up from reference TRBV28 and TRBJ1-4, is DVKVTQSSRYLVKRTGEKVFLECVQDMDHENMFWYRQDPGLGLRLIYFSYDVKMKEKGDIPEGYSVSREKKERFSLILESASTNQTSMYLCASSLPGSEKLFFGSGTQLSVL.

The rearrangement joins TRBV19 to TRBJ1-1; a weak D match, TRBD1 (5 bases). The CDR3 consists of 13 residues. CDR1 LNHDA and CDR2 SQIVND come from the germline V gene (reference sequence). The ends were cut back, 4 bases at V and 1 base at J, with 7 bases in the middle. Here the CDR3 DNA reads TGTGCCAGTAGTAGCCAGGGGAACACTGAAGCTTTCTTT. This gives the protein CASSSQGNTEAFF.

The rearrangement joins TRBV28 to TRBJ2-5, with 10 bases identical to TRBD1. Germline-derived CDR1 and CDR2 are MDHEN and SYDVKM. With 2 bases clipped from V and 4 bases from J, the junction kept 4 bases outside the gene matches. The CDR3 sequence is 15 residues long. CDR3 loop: CASSLRQGAGETQYF. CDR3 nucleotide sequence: TGTGCCAGCAGTTTACGACAGGGGGCGGGAGAGACCCAGTACTTC.

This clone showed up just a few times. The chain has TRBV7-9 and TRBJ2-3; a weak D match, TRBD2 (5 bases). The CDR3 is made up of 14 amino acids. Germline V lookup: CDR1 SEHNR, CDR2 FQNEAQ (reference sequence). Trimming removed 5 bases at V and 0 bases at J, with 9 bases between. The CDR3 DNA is TGTGCCAGCAGCCGGGATAGAAGCACAGATACGCAGTATTTT. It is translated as CASSRDRSTDTQYF. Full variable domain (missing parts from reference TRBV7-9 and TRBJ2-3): DTGVSQNPRHKITKRGQNVTFRCDPISEHNRLYWYRQTLGQGPEFLTYFQNEAQLEKSRLLSDRFSAERPKGSFSTLEIQRTEQGDSAMYLCASSRDRSTDTQYFGPGTRLTVL.

The CDR3 sequence is CASSPSGGAGTEAFF. The CDR3 DNA is TGTGCCAGCAGCCCCTCAGGGGGCGCGGGCACTGAAGCTTTCTTT. The chain couples TRBV5-5 to TRBJ1-1, with 8 bases fitting TRBD1. V lost 4 bases and J lost 4; bases outside the gene matches: 9. This CDR3 is built from 15 residues. The germline CDR1 and CDR2 sequences are SGHKS and YYEKEE (reference sequence).

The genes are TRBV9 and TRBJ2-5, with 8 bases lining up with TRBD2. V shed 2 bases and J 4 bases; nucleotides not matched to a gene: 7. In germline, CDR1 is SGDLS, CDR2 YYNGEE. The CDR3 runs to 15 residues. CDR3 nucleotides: TGTGCCAGCAGCGTCATAGCGGGACGGGGAGAGACCCAGTACTTC. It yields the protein CASSVIAGRGETQYF.

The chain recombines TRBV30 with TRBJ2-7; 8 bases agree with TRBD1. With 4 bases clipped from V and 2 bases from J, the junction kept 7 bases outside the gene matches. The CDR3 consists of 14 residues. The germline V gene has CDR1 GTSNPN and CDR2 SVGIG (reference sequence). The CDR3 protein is CAWNRDRWTYEQYF. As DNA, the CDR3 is TGTGCCTGGAATCGGGACAGGTGGACCTACGAGCAGTACTTC. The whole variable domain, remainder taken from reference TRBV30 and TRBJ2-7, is SQTIHQWPATLVQPVGSPLSLECTVEGTSNPNLYWYRQAAGRGLQLLFYSVGIGQISSEVPQNLSASRPQDRQFILSSKKLLLSDSGFYLCAWNRDRWTYEQYFGPGTRLTVT.

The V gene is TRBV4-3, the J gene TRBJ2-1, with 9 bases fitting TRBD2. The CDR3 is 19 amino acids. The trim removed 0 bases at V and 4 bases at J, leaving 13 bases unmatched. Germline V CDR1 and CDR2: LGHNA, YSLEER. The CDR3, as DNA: TGCGCCAGCAGCCAAGATGTTGCAGTCCGTGCGGGGGGGTACAATGAGCAGTTCTTC. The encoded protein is CASSQDVAVRAGGYNEQFF.

The CDR3 reads CASRNRDRPNYGYTF. As DNA, the CDR3 is TGTGCCAGCAGGAACCGGGACAGGCCTAACTATGGCTACACCTTC. The chain uses TRBV6-5 and TRBJ1-2; 8 bases map to TRBD1. V dropped 6 bases and J dropped 0; count of bases not matched to a gene: 6. In germline, CDR1 is MNHEY, CDR2 SVGAGI. The CDR3 runs 15 residues.

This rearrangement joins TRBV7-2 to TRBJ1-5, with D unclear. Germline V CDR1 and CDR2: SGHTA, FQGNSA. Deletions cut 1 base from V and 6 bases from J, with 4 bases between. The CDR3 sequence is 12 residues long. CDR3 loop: CASSLDSQPQHF. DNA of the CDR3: TGTGCCAGCAGCTTAGATAGTCAGCCCCAGCATTTT.

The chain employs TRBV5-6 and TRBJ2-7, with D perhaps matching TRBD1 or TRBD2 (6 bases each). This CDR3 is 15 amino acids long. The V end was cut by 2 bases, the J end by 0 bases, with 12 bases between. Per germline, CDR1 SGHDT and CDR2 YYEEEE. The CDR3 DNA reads TGTGCCAGCAGCTTTGGGGGGCGGTCCTCCTACGAGCAGTACTTC. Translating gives CASSFGGRSSYEQYF.

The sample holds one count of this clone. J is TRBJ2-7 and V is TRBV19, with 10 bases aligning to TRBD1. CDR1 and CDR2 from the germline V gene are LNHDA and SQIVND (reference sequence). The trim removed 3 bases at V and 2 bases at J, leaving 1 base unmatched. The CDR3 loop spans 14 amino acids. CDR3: CASSMTGGAYEQYF. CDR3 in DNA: TGTGCCAGTAGTATGACAGGGGGCGCCTACGAGCAGTACTTC. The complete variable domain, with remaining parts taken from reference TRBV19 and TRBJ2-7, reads DGGITQSPKYLFRKEGQNVTLSCEQNLNHDAMYWYRQDPGQGLRLIYYSQIVNDFQKGDIAEGYSVSREKKESFPLTVTSAQKNPTAFYLCASSMTGGAYEQYFGPGTRLTVT.

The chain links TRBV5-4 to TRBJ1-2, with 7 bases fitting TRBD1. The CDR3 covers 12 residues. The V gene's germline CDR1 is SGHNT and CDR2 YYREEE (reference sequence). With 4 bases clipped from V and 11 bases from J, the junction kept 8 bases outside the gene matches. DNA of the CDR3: TGTGCCAGCAGCCTACGGACAGGTGGTTACACCTTC. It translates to CASSLRTGGYTF.

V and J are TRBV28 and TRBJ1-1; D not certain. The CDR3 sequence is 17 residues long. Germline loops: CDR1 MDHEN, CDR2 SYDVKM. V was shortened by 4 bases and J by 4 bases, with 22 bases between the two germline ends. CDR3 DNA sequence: TGTGCCAGCAGTTCCGCCACGGCGGTCGACCGAGGCACTGAAGCTTTCTTT. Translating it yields CASSSATAVDRGTEAFF.